These 14 T cell receptor beta chains originate from one sample sequenced in a study of T cell responses to AZD1222 COVID-19 vaccine. Profiled with immunoSEQ multiplex PCR; TCRdb holds only in-frame clones, not every one. The sample consists of around 50,000 clones, approximately 83% of them appearing once. This specimen consisted of peripheral blood, obtained on day 0 of AZD1222 vaccination. These receptors all come from an adult in good health.

V is TRBV24-1 and J is TRBJ1-2, with D uncertain. Germline-derived CDR1 and CDR2 are KGHDR and SFDVKD. The V end was cut by 4 bases, the J end by 5 bases, with 7 bases between. The CDR3 extends over 12 amino acids. The CDR3: CATSERNYGYTF. The CDR3 DNA reads as TGTGCCACCAGTGAGCGGAATTATGGCTACACCTTC.

The chain couples TRBV5-4 to TRBJ1-1; a possible D gene is TRBD1 (6 bases). V gave up 0 bases and J gave up 5 bases, with 14 bases separating them. Germline CDR1 is SGHNT and CDR2 is YYREEE (reference sequence). The CDR3 has 15 residues. For the CDR3, the DNA is TGTGCCAGCAGCTTGGCCCCGGGGGCAGGGACTGAAGCTTTCTTT. Encoded protein: CASSLAPGAGTEAFF.

This clone showed up just once. The V call is TRBV28, the J call TRBJ2-7; TRBD1 is a possible D gene (6 bases). The CDR3 is 16 amino acids. The V end lost 5 bases, the J end lost 2 bases, and 19 bases lay between the germline ends. From germline, CDR1 is MDHEN and CDR2 SYDVKM. CDR3 residues: CASSNDPQGRPYEQYF. CDR3 bases: TGTGCCAGCAGTAACGACCCACAGGGTCGTCCCTACGAGCAGTACTTC.

This chain uses TRBV29-1 with TRBJ2-3; 10 bases agree with TRBD2. The CDR3 sequence is 15 residues long. Losses at the gene ends were 3 bases for V and 0 bases for J; bases not matched to a gene: 3. Germline CDR1 and CDR2: SQVTM and ANQGSEA. Here the CDR3 DNA reads TGCAGCGTTGAGGCTAGCGGGGGTAGCACAGATACGCAGTATTTT. The encoded protein is CSVEASGGSTDTQYF.

V is TRBV19 and J is TRBJ1-4; D is uncertain. The CDR3 runs 16 residues. Germline CDR1 is LNHDA and CDR2 is SQIVND (reference sequence). Trimming took 5 bases from V and 8 from J, leaving 21 bases between them. The CDR3 sequence is CASSPHPVGRLEKLFF. The CDR3 nucleotides read TGTGCCAGTAGTCCCCACCCCGTCGGACGACTGGAAAAACTGTTTTTT.

The CDR3 is CASSLPGQGWEKLFF. The CDR3 DNA follows: TGTGCCAGCAGTTTACCGGGACAGGGTTGGGAAAAACTGTTTTTT. The genes are TRBV28 and TRBJ1-4; 9 positions agree with TRBD1. Germline trimming cut 2 bases from V and 8 bases from J; bases unmatched to any gene: 6. The CDR3 has 15 amino acids. The germline V gene has CDR1 MDHEN and CDR2 SYDVKM. The whole variable domain, filled in from reference TRBV28 and TRBJ1-4, reads DVKVTQSSRYLVKRTGEKVFLECVQDMDHENMFWYRQDPGLGLRLIYFSYDVKMKEKGDIPEGYSVSREKKERFSLILESASTNQTSMYLCASSLPGQGWEKLFFGSGTQLSVL.

The chain carries TRBV28 and TRBJ1-3; D is undetermined. Looked up from germline, CDR1 is MDHEN and CDR2 is SYDVKM. V lost 3 bases and J lost 0, with 6 bases in between. The CDR3 is made up of 14 amino acids. The CDR3 loop reads CASSFRTSGNTIYF. The DNA for the CDR3 is TGTGCCAGCAGTTTCCGCACCTCTGGAAACACCATATATTTT.

The chain has TRBV7-9 and TRBJ2-7; the D is unclear. V dropped 5 bases and J dropped 4 bases, with 18 bases sitting between them. Germline values: CDR1 SEHNR, CDR2 FQNEAQ (reference sequence). This CDR3 contains 15 residues. CDR3 DNA sequence: TGTGCCAGCAGCCAACAGAGGCAGCGCCTTTACGAGCAGTACTTC. Translating it yields CASSQQRQRLYEQYF.

CDR3 sequence (DNA): TGTGCCAGCAGCTTCAAGTTCGGGGGGGGCTACAATGAGCAGTTCTTC. Translating gives CASSFKFGGGYNEQFF. V usage is TRBV5-4 and J usage is TRBJ2-1, with 8 positions matching TRBD2. Germline loops: CDR1 SGHNT, CDR2 YYREEE (reference sequence). The CDR3 runs to 16 residues. J was trimmed by 3 bases and V by 2 bases; bases with no gene match: 7.

This clone was observed a handful of times. J is TRBJ1-5 and V is TRBV5-1, with a weak D call TRBD1 (6 bases). The germline CDR1 and CDR2 sequences are SGHRS and YFSETQ. V was shortened by 1 base and J by 7 bases, with 15 bases between the two germline ends. The CDR3 totals 15 residues. This CDR3 is CASSLLGGAGQPQHF. The CDR3 bases are TGCGCCAGCAGCTTGCTGGGGGGCGCGGGGCAGCCCCAGCATTTT.

The genes are TRBV3-1 (or the pseudogene TRBV3-2) and TRBJ2-1; weak D call: TRBD2 (5 bases). CDR1 LGHDT and CDR2 YNNKEL come from the germline V gene (reference sequence). V lost 2 bases to trimming and J lost 4 bases, with 12 bases between them. This CDR3 contains 15 residues. The CDR3: CASSQPGGTYNEQFF. The CDR3 DNA follows: TGTGCCAGCAGCCAACCCGGAGGTACGTACAATGAGCAGTTCTTC.

This chain uses TRBV7-8 with TRBJ2-1; 12 bases match TRBD2. With 5 bases clipped from V and 0 bases from J, the junction kept 8 bases outside the gene matches. The CDR3 runs 18 residues. Germline V gene data show CDR1 as SGHVS and CDR2 as FQNEAQ. The CDR3 reads CASSQTGTSGHSYNEQFF. In DNA, the CDR3 is TGTGCCAGCAGCCAAACCGGGACTAGCGGGCACTCCTACAATGAGCAGTTCTTC.

The chain links TRBV6-5 to TRBJ2-7, with a tentative D call TRBD1 (6 bases). V was pared by 2 bases and J by 3 bases, with 14 bases between. This CDR3 is 15 amino acids long. Per germline, CDR1 MNHEY and CDR2 SVGAGI. CDR3 sequence: CASSYDGQGHYEQYF. CDR3 DNA sequence: TGTGCCAGCAGTTACGATGGTCAGGGGCACTACGAGCAGTACTTC.

The V call is TRBV9, the J call TRBJ2-3; D not resolved. Germline V gene lookup returns CDR1 SGDLS and CDR2 YYNGEE. V lost 3 bases to trimming and J lost 1 base, with 12 bases between them. There are 15 residues in the CDR3. The CDR3 nucleotides read TGTGCCAGCAGCGCCCCCTTAGTGGGCACAGATACGCAGTATTTT. As protein: CASSAPLVGTDTQYF.